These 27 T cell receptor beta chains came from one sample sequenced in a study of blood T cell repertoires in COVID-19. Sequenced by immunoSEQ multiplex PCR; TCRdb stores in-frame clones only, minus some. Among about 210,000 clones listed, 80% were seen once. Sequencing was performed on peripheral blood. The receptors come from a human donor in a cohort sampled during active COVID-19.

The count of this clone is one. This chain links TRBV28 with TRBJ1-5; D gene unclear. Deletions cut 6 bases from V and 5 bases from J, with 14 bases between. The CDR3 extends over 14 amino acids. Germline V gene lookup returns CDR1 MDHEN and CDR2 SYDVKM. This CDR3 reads CASSPGEEDQPQHF. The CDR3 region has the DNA TGTGCCAGCAGCCCCGGAGAGGAAGATCAGCCCCAGCATTTT.

The CDR3 DNA is TGTGCCAGCAGCTCCGGACAGGGGAGCACCGGGGAGCTGTTTTTT. It yields the protein CASSSGQGSTGELFF. The rearrangement uses TRBV9 and TRBJ2-2, with 9 bases matching TRBD1. Germline V gene lookup returns CDR1 SGDLS and CDR2 YYNGEE. CDR3 length equals 15 residues. With 4 bases clipped from V and 4 bases from J, the junction kept 5 bases outside the gene matches.

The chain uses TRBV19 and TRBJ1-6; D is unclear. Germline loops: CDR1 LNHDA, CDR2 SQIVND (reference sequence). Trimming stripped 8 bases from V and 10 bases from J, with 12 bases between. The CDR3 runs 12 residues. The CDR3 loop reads CASRRVGSPLHF. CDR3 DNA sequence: TGTGCCAGTCGGAGGGTGGGGTCACCCCTCCACTTT.

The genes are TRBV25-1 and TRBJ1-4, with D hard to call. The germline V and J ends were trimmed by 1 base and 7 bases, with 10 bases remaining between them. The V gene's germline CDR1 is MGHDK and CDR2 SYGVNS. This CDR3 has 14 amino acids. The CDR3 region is CASSESGYGEKLFF. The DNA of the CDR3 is TGTGCCAGCAGTGAATCGGGATACGGTGAAAAACTGTTTTTT.

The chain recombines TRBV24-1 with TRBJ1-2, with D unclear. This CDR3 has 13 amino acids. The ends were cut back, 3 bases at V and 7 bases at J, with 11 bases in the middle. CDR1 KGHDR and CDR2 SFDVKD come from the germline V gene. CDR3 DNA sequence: TGTGCCACCAGTGATGGTCTAGTAGGTGGCTACACCTTC. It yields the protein CATSDGLVGGYTF.

The chain's CDR3 is CASSSGRGPYEQYF. The DNA for the CDR3 is TGTGCCAGTAGCTCCGGGAGGGGCCCCTACGAGCAGTACTTC. The rearrangement uses TRBV19 and TRBJ2-7; 8 bases are shared with TRBD2. Germline V lookup: CDR1 LNHDA, CDR2 SQIVND (reference sequence). The V segment lost 6 bases and the J segment 2 bases; nucleotides outside the gene matches: 6. The CDR3 is 14 amino acids.

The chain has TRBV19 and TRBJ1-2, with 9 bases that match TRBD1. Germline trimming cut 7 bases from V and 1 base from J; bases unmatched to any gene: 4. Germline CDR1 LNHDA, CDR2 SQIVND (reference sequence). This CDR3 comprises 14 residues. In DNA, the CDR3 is TGTGCCAGTAACCCGGGACAGGGTAACTATGGCTACACCTTC. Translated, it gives CASNPGQGNYGYTF.

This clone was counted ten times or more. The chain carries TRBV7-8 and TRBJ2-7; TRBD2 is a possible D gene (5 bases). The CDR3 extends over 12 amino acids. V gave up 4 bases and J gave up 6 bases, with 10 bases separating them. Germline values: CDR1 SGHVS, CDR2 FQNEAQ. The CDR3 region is CASSYLASEQYF. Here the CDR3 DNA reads TGTGCCAGCAGCTACTTAGCGAGCGAGCAGTACTTC.

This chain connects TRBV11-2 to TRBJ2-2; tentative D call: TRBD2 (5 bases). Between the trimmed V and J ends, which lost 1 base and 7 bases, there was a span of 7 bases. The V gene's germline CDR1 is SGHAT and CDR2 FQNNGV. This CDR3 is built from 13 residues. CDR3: CASSLVRGGELFF. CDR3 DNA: TGTGCCAGCAGCTTAGTACGGGGCGGGGAGCTGTTTTTT.

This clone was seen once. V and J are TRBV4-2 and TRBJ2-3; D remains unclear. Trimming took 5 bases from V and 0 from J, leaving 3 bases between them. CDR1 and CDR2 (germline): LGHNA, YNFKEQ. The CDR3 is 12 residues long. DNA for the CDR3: TGTGCCAGCAGCGGCAGCACAGATACGCAGTATTTT. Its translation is CASSGSTDTQYF.

The CDR3 region has the DNA TGTGCCAGCAGCTGGGCGCAGGGCCAAGAGACCCAGTACTTC. Translation: CASSWAQGQETQYF. The rearrangement joins TRBV5-6 to TRBJ2-5, with a tentative D call TRBD1 (5 bases). Trimming removed 3 bases at V and 1 base at J, with 10 bases between. From germline, CDR1 is SGHDT and CDR2 YYEEEE. The CDR3 extends over 14 amino acids. The full variable domain, in which reference TRBV5-6 and TRBJ2-5 provide the parts outside the CDR3, is DAGVTQSPTHLIKTRGQQVTLRCSPKSGHDTVSWYQQALGQGPQFIFQYYEEEERQRGNFPDRFSGHQFPNYSSELNVNALLLGDSALYLCASSWAQGQETQYFGPGTRLLVL.

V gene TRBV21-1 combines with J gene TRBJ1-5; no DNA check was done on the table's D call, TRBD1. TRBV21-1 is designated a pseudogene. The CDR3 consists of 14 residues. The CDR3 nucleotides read TGTGCCAGCAGCTCCGGGACAAGCAATCAGCCCCAGCATTTT. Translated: CASSSGTSNQPQHF.

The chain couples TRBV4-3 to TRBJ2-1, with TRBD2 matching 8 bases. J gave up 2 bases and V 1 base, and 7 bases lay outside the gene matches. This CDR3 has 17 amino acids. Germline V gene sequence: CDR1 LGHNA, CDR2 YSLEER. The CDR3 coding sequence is TGCGCCAGCAGCCAAGCCCTCGGAGCGGGGGCCTACAATGAGCAGTTCTTC. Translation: CASSQALGAGAYNEQFF.

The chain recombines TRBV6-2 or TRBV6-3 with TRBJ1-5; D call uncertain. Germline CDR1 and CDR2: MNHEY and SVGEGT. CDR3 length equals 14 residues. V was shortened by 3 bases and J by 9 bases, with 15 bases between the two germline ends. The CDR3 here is CASSYGEVRRPQHF. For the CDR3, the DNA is TGTGCCAGCAGTTATGGGGAGGTACGTAGGCCCCAGCATTTT.

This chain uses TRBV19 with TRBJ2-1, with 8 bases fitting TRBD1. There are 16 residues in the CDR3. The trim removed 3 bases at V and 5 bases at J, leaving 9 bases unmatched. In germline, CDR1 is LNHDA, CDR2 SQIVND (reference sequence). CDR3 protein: CASSIPPGTGDNEQFF. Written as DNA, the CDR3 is TGTGCCAGTAGTATCCCTCCAGGGACAGGAGACAATGAGCAGTTCTTC.

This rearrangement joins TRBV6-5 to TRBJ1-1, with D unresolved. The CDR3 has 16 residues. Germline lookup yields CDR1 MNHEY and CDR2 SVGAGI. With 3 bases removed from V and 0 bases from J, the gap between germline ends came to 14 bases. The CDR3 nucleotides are TGTGCCAGCAGTTATGATGCCCGAACTATGAACACTGAAGCTTTCTTT. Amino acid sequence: CASSYDARTMNTEAFF.

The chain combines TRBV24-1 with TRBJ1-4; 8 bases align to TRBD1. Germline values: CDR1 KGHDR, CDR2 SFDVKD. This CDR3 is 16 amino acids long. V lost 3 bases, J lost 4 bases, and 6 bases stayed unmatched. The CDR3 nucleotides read TGTGCCACCAGTGATACCGGACAGGGAGGTAATGAAAAACTGTTTTTT. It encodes CATSDTGQGGNEKLFF.

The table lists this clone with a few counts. The CDR3 loop reads CSVLTGLDIGNTIYF. The CDR3 DNA follows: TGCAGCGTTCTGACAGGGCTCGATATAGGAAACACCATATATTTT. The chain has TRBV29-1 and TRBJ1-3; TRBD1 matches at 7 bases. The trim removed 5 bases at V and 4 bases at J, leaving 11 bases unmatched. The CDR3 has 15 residues. Germline V lookup: CDR1 SQVTM, CDR2 ANQGSEA.

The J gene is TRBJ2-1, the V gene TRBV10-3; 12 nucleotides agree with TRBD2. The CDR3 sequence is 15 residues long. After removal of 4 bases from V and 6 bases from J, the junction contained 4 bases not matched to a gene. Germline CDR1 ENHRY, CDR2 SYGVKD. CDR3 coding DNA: TGTGCCATCAGTGGGGGACTAGCGGGCCCCAATGAGCAGTTCTTC. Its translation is CAISGGLAGPNEQFF.

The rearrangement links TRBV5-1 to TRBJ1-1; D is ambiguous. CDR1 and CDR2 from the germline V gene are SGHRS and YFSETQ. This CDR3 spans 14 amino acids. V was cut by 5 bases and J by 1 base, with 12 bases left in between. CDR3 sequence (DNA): TGCGCCAGCAGACAGAGCATTCGGAACACTGAAGCTTTCTTT. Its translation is CASRQSIRNTEAFF.

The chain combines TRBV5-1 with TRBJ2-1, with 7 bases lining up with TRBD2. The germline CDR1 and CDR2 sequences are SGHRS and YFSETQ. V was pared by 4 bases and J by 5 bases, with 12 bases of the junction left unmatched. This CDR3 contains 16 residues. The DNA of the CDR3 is TGCGCCAGCAGCCCTTCGAGGCGGGGAGGGGACAATGAGCAGTTCTTC. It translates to CASSPSRRGGDNEQFF.

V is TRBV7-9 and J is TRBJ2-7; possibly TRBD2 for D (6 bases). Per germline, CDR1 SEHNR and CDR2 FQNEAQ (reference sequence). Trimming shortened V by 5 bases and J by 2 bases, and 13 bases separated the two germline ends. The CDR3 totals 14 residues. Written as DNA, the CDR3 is TGTGCCAGCAGCCCGGCGGGGCAGCCCTACGAGCAGTACTTC. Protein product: CASSPAGQPYEQYF.

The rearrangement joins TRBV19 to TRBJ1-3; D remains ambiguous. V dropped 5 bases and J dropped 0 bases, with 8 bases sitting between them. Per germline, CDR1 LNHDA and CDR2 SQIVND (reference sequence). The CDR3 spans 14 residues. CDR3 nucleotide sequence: TGTGCCAGTAGTCCCCGGGTCTCTGGAAACACCATATATTTT. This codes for CASSPRVSGNTIYF. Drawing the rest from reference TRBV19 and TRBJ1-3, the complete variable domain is DGGITQSPKYLFRKEGQNVTLSCEQNLNHDAMYWYRQDPGQGLRLIYYSQIVNDFQKGDIAEGYSVSREKKESFPLTVTSAQKNPTAFYLCASSPRVSGNTIYFGEGSWLTVV.

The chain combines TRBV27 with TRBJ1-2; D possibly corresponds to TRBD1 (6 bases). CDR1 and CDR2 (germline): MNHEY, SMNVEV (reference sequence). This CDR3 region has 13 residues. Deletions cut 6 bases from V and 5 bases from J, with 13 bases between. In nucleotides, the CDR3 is TGTGCCAGCAGGATCAGGGGAGATTATGGCTACACCTTC. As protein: CASRIRGDYGYTF.

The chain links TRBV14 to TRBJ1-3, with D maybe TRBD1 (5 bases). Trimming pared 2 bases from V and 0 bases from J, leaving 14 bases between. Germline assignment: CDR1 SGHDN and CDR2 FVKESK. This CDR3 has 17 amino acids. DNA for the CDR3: TGTGCCAGCAGCCAAAAATTCGGGACTTTCTCTGGAAACACCATATATTTT. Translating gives CASSQKFGTFSGNTIYF.

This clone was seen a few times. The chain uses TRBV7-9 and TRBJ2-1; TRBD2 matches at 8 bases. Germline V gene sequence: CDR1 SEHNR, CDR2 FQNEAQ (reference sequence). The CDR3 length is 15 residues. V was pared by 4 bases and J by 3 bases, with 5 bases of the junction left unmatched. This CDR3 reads CASSSLAGHYNEQFF. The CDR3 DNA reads TGTGCCAGCAGCTCCTTAGCGGGACACTACAATGAGCAGTTCTTC.

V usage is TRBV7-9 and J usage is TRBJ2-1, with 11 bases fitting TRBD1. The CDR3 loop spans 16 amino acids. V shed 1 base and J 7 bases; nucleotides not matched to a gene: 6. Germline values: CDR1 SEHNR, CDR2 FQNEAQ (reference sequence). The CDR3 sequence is CASSLEFGQGANEQFF. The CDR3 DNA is TGTGCCAGCAGCTTAGAATTCGGACAGGGGGCGAATGAGCAGTTCTTC. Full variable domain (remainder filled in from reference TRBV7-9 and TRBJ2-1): DTGVSQNPRHKITKRGQNVTFRCDPISEHNRLYWYRQTLGQGPEFLTYFQNEAQLEKSRLLSDRFSAERPKGSFSTLEIQRTEQGDSAMYLCASSLEFGQGANEQFFGPGTRLTVL.